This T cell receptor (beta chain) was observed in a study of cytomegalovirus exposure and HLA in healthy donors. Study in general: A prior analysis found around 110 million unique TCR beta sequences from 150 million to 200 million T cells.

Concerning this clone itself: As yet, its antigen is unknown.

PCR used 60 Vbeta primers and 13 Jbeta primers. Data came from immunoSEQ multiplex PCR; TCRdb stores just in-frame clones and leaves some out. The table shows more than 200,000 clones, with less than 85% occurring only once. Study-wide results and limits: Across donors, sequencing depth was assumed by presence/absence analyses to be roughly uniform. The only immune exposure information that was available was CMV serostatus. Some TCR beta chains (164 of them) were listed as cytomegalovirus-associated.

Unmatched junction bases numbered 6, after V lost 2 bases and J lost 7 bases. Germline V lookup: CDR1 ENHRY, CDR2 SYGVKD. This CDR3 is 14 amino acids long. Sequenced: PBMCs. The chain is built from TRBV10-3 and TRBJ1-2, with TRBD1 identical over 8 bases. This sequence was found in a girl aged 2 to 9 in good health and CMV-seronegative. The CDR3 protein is CAISERTGNLGYTF. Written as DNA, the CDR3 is TGTGCCATCAGTGAGAGGACAGGGAACCTTGGCTACACCTTC.